One and the same sample provided the 8 T cell receptor beta chains below, sequenced in a study of shared clonotypes between healthy human individuals. Data came from immunoSEQ multiplex PCR; TCRdb stores just in-frame clones and leaves some out. The data contain more than 900,000 clones, around three quarters of them seen just once; the ten biggest clones take up 0.5% to 0.65%. Sample: memory CD4+ T cells from PBMCs. Specified subset: CD45RA-negative fraction. The receptors were gathered from a young man in good health. Some clones in this sample may be carry-over from other donors' samples.

The rearrangement links TRBV5-1 to TRBJ2-7; maybe TRBD2 (7 bases). V gave up 4 bases and J gave up 7 bases, with 21 bases separating them. This CDR3 is built from 15 residues. Germline values: CDR1 SGHRS, CDR2 YFSETQ. The CDR3 DNA sequence: TGCGCCAGCAGCACCCAGGGGCGGGAGCTCGGAGAGCAGTACTTC. This sequence encodes CASSTQGRELGEQYF.

V is TRBV2 and J is TRBJ2-1, with TRBD2 identical over 7 bases. The length of the CDR3 is 14 residues. V was pared by 6 bases and J by 5 bases, with 7 bases of the junction left unmatched. Germline V gene sequence: CDR1 SNHLY, CDR2 FYNNEI. The DNA for the CDR3 is TGTGCCAGCAGAAAAGGGCTAGCGGACAATGAGCAGTTCTTC. This codes for CASRKGLADNEQFF.

The CDR3 reads CASSSRNSGSTYEQYF. The DNA of the CDR3 is TGCGCCAGCAGCTCTCGAAATAGCGGGAGTACGTACGAGCAGTACTTC. The chain carries TRBV5-1 and TRBJ2-7; 9 bases agree with TRBD2. With V trimmed by 3 bases and J by 4 bases, 11 bases remained unmatched. This CDR3 is 16 amino acids long. The germline CDR1 and CDR2 sequences are SGHRS and YFSETQ. The variable domain in full, with the rest retrieved from reference TRBV5-1 and TRBJ2-7, is KAGVTQTPRYLIKTRGQQVTLSCSPISGHRSVSWYQQTPGQGLQFLFEYFSETQRNKGNFPGRFSGRQFSNSRSEMNVSTLELGDSALYLCASSSRNSGSTYEQYFGPGTRLTVT.

V usage is TRBV10-1 and J usage is TRBJ2-3, with D possibly being TRBD1 (6 bases). Germline V gene data show CDR1 as WNHNN and CDR2 as SYGVQD (reference sequence). The CDR3 is 15 amino acids. Trimming shortened V by 0 bases and J by 2 bases, and 9 bases separated the two germline ends. CDR3 sequence reads: CASSESGAHTDTQYF. The CDR3, as DNA: TGCGCCAGCAGTGAGTCGGGGGCCCACACAGATACGCAGTATTTT.

The chain's CDR3 is CSVGGGGNEKLFF. Written as DNA, the CDR3 is TGCAGCGTTGGGGGGGGAGGTAATGAAAAACTGTTTTTT. V and J are TRBV29-1 and TRBJ1-4, with TRBD1 as a possible D gene (5 bases). V lost 4 bases and J lost 4, with 10 bases in between. The CDR3 loop spans 13 amino acids. Germline lookup yields CDR1 SQVTM and CDR2 ANQGSEA. Together with reference TRBV29-1 and TRBJ1-4, the CDR3 gives the full variable domain: SAVISQKPSRDICQRGTSLTIQCQVDSQVTMMFWYRQQPGQSLTLIATANQGSEATYESGFVIDKFPISRPNLTFSTLTVSNMSPEDSSIYLCSVGGGGNEKLFFGSGTQLSVL.

This clone was detected only once. The V gene is TRBV30, the J gene TRBJ2-7, with D hard to call. Germline V gene sequence: CDR1 GTSNPN, CDR2 SVGIG (reference sequence). Trimming removed 0 bases at V and 3 bases at J, with 12 bases between. The CDR3 sequence is 14 residues long. This CDR3 reads CAWSVPIFNYEQYF. CDR3 sequence (DNA): TGTGCCTGGAGTGTACCCATCTTTAACTACGAGCAGTACTTC.

This chain uses TRBV2 with TRBJ1-1; D not resolved. CDR3 length: 15 amino acids. V was cut by 1 base and J by 6 bases, with 15 bases left in between. Germline CDR1 is SNHLY and CDR2 is FYNNEI. This chain's CDR3 is CASSEGSGSVPEAFF. CDR3 nucleotide sequence: TGTGCCAGCAGTGAAGGGTCAGGAAGTGTCCCTGAAGCTTTCTTT.

The genes are TRBV7-6 and TRBJ2-1; TRBD2 agrees at 7 bases. The CDR3 is 12 amino acids. V was pared by 5 bases and J by 15 bases, with 10 bases of the junction left unmatched. Germline values: CDR1 SGHVS, CDR2 FNYEAQ. DNA for the CDR3: TGTGCCAGCAGCCCCCTGGCGGGAGTGGGGTTCTTC. Its translation is CASSPLAGVGFF. Drawing the rest from reference TRBV7-6 and TRBJ2-1, the complete variable domain is GAGVSQSPRYKVTKRGQDVALRCDPISGHVSLYWYRQALGQGPEFLTYFNYEAQQDKSGLPNDRFSAERPEGSISTLTIQRTEQRDSAMYRCASSPLAGVGFFGPGTRLTVL.